This entry lists 11 T cell receptor beta chains sequenced from one sample in a study of Ad26.COV2.S vaccination and SARS-CoV-2 variants (dated by TCRdb to the early 2020s). What the time point label conveys for this sample: individuals recovered from natural SARS-CoV-2 infection. Library preparation used the immunoSEQ multiplex PCR assay. This immuneACCESS table, as held by TCRdb, lists in-frame sequences with V and J called but not all clones. Of the missing ones, under half trace to an unresolved V gene in checked studies; the others have no known cause. The sample table lists about 100,000 clones, around three quarters of them with a count of one. The top ten clones comprise around 15% of the sample. Material: peripheral blood, obtained after recovery from COVID-19. These receptors all come from a human donor who had recovered from COVID-19.

This chain joins TRBV10-3 and TRBJ1-6, with D unresolved. CDR1 ENHRY and CDR2 SYGVKD come from the germline V gene. Trimming pared 2 bases from V and 9 bases from J, leaving 11 bases between. CDR3 size: 14 residues. The chain's CDR3 is CAISEVSRISPLHF. The CDR3 bases are TGTGCCATCAGTGAGGTGTCTAGGATTTCACCCCTCCACTTT.

V gene TRBV28 combines with J gene TRBJ1-5; TRBD1 matches 11 bases. Trimming cost V 5 bases and J 1 base; bases outside gene matches: 4. There are 16 residues in the CDR3. Germline assignment: CDR1 MDHEN and CDR2 SYDVKM. This CDR3 reads CASSTGQGASNQPQHF. DNA for the CDR3: TGTGCCAGCAGTACTGGACAGGGGGCGAGCAATCAGCCCCAGCATTTT.

The V gene is TRBV4-1, the J gene TRBJ1-1, with D possibly TRBD1 on 5 matching bases. CDR1 is MGHRA and CDR2 is YSYEKL in the germline V gene. CDR3 length: 17 amino acids. V shed 0 bases and J shed 2 bases, with 16 bases lying between them. The CDR3 region is CASSQDPPTGFNTEAFF. Written as DNA, the CDR3 is TGCGCCAGCAGCCAAGATCCCCCTACAGGTTTCAACACTGAAGCTTTCTTT.

The chain links TRBV5-4 to TRBJ1-1, with D tentatively TRBD1 (5 bases). Trimming took off 2 bases at V and 7 bases at J, with 12 bases between the two ends. Germline CDR1 SGHNT, CDR2 YYREEE (reference sequence). The CDR3 extends over 13 amino acids. The CDR3 region is CASSFRQGGEAFF. In DNA form, the CDR3 reads TGTGCCAGCAGCTTTCGGCAGGGAGGTGAAGCTTTCTTT.

The CDR3 nucleotides are TGTGCCATAGGACAGGGTGGTTACACCGGGGAGCTGTTTTTT. As protein: CAIGQGGYTGELFF. This rearrangement joins TRBV19 to TRBJ2-2, with 8 positions matching TRBD1. The CDR3 consists of 14 residues. Trimming removed 10 bases from V and 3 bases from J; junction bases left unmatched: 7. The V gene's germline CDR1 is LNHDA and CDR2 SQIVND (reference sequence).

J is TRBJ1-6 and V is TRBV6-6; D is possibly TRBD1 (5 bases). The CDR3 sequence is 14 residues long. CDR1 and CDR2 (germline): MNHNY, SVGAGI (reference sequence). V lost 6 bases and J lost 11, with 17 bases in between. The CDR3 bases are TGTGCCAGCAGGGATACAGGCGACTTGGCACCCCTCCACTTT. Translation: CASRDTGDLAPLHF.

V and J are TRBV3-1 (or the pseudogene TRBV3-2) and TRBJ1-2; D gene ambiguous. Trimming removed 0 bases at V and 4 bases at J, with 15 bases between. The CDR3 covers 16 residues. Germline V gene sequence: CDR1 LGHDT, CDR2 YNNKEL (reference sequence). CDR3 DNA sequence: TGTGCCAGCAGCCAAGATCCCTCGGGAAGAAGCTATGGCTACACCTTC. This encodes CASSQDPSGRSYGYTF.

The chain recombines TRBV12-3 or TRBV12-4 with TRBJ1-4; possibly TRBD1 for D (6 bases). The CDR3 spans 11 residues. The germline V and J ends were trimmed by 1 base and 12 bases, with 6 bases remaining between them. CDR3 bases: TGTGCCAGCAGTTTAGGGGGGCAACTGTTTTTT. Translation gives CASSLGGQLFF.

The chain links TRBV7-4 to TRBJ1-5; 7 bases agree with TRBD1. CDR3 length: 20 amino acids. From germline, CDR1 is SGHVT and CDR2 SQSDAQ. The ends lost 3 bases at V and 2 bases at J; junction bases unmatched: 19. CDR3 residues: CASSFGPRQGLVFGNQPQHF. The CDR3 coding sequence is TGTGCCAGCAGCTTTGGTCCGCGACAGGGTCTTGTCTTTGGCAATCAGCCCCAGCATTTT.

The rearrangement joins TRBV7-9 to TRBJ1-1; 7 positions match TRBD1. Germline V gene data show CDR1 as SEHNR and CDR2 as FQNEAQ (reference sequence). V shed 8 bases, J shed 4 bases, and the junction held 7 bases outside the gene matches. This CDR3 is built from 13 residues. CDR3 region: CASGGGRRTEAFF. DNA of the CDR3: TGTGCCAGCGGAGGGGGCAGACGCACTGAAGCTTTCTTT.

This chain links TRBV19 with TRBJ1-4, with 8 bases that match TRBD1. Unmatched junction bases numbered 12, after V lost 6 bases and J lost 6 bases. Germline V gives CDR1 LNHDA, CDR2 SQIVND (reference sequence). There are 16 residues in the CDR3. In DNA, the CDR3 is TGTGCCAGTAGGGGGACAGGTTCCGACTTCTATGAAAAACTGTTTTTT. It yields the protein CASRGTGSDFYEKLFF.